The next 3 T cell receptor beta chains were all read from a single sample in a study of T cell clones after liver transplantation. TCRdb's table, derived via immunoSEQ multiplex PCR, lists solely in-frame clones and lacks some. Seen here are approximately 71,000 clones, nearly 95% observed once, and the top ten hold more than 0.85%. The starting material was CD4+ T cells from blood, obtained about 27 months after liver transplant. These receptor sequences come from a human patient who received a liver transplant. Some of the T cells may derive from the graft donor.

This clone was recorded once. This chain connects TRBV9 to TRBJ2-1; D is uncertain. The CDR3 is made up of 12 amino acids. With 4 bases removed from V and 9 bases from J, the gap between germline ends came to 11 bases. From germline, CDR1 is SGDLS and CDR2 YYNGEE. The CDR3 DNA is TGTGCCAGCAGCTCCGTATTAGGTGAGCAGTTCTTC. This sequence encodes CASSSVLGEQFF.

The chain employs TRBV10-3 and TRBJ2-1; D is unclear. The V end was cut by 2 bases, the J end by 9 bases, with 14 bases between. This CDR3 comprises 14 residues. Per the germline V gene, CDR1 is ENHRY and CDR2 is SYGVKD. This CDR3 is CAISEVSGVSEQFF. The CDR3 bases are TGTGCCATCAGTGAGGTGTCAGGAGTGAGTGAGCAGTTCTTC.

The chain combines TRBV9 with TRBJ1-2; the D is unclear. Germline V gene lookup returns CDR1 SGDLS and CDR2 YYNGEE. Trimming stripped 4 bases from V and 8 bases from J, with 12 bases between. There are 12 residues in the CDR3. CDR3 sequence: CASSLSGGGYTF. In nucleotides, the CDR3 is TGTGCCAGCAGCCTGTCCGGAGGAGGCTACACCTTC.